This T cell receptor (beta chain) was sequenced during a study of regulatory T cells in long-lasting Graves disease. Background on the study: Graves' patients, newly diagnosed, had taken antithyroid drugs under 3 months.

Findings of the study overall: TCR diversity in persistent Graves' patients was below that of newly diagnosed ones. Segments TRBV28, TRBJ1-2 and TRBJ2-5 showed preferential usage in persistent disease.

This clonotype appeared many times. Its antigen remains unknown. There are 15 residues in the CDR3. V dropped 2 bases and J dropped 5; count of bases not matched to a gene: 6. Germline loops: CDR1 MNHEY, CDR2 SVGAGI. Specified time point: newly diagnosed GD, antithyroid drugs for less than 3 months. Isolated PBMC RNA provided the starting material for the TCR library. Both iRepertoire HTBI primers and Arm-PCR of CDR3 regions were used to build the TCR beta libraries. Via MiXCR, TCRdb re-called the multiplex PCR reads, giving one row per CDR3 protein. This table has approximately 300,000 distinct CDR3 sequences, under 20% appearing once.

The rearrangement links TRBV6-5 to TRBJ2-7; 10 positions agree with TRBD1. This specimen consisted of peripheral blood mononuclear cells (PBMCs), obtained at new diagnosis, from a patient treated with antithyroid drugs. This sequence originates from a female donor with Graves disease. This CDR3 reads CASSYQGTGVHEQYF. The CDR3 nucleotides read TGTGCCAGCAGTTACCAGGGGACAGGGGTCCACGAGCAGTACTTC.